This T cell receptor (beta chain) was sequenced for a study of blood T cell repertoires in COVID-19. Profiled with immunoSEQ multiplex PCR; TCRdb holds only in-frame clones, not every one. The data show about 110,000 clones, about 90% seen once. With V trimmed by 0 bases and J by 5 bases, 9 bases remained unmatched. The CDR3 contains 16 residues. CDR1 is SGHAT and CDR2 is FQNNGV in the germline V gene. The clonotype was recovered from a human donor in a cohort sampled during active COVID-19. The chain joins TRBV11-2 to TRBJ1-2; 7 nucleotides align to TRBD1. Sequenced material: peripheral blood. CDR3 protein: CASSLDLGGGQYGYTF. The CDR3 DNA sequence: TGTGCCAGCAGCTTAGATTTAGGGGGCGGGCAGTATGGCTACACCTTC.